The clone carrying this T cell receptor (beta chain) was counted only a few times. Markers CD45RO/CCR7/CD25/CD127/CD95/CD27 served to sort CD4+ naive, central memory, regulatory and stem cell-like memory cells. Reverse transcription of all isolated RNA meant that expressed TCRB transcripts were sequenced. Only in-frame clones appear in the TCRdb table, and some are missing; sequencing was by immunoSEQ multiplex PCR. Here the sample spans 400,000 to 450,000 clones, around 14% being singletons. This sample was taken from a study of beta chain features in type 1 diabetes. Trimming took off 3 bases at V and 3 bases at J, with 15 bases between the two ends. This CDR3 contains 15 residues. CDR1 LNHDA and CDR2 SQIVND come from the germline V gene (reference sequence).

Input material: naive CD4+ T cells from blood. The chain has TRBV19 and TRBJ2-7, with D possibly matching TRBD1 (6 bases). This receptor was identified in a man aged 30 to 45 in good health. CDR3 sequence: CASSILAGANYEQYF. The CDR3, as DNA: TGTGCCAGTAGTATCTTGGCAGGGGCGAACTACGAGCAGTACTTC.